The T cell receptor (beta chain) described here comes from a study of shared clonotypes between healthy human individuals (dated by TCRdb to 2019 to 2021). With regard to the full study: A couple of women and a few men aged 18 to 49 years were included in the cohort. Per donor, three plates each were used for CD4 naive and CD4 memory, two for CD8 naive, and one for CD8 memory. The study deeply sequenced blood TCR repertoires of about five healthy adults to estimate repertoire size and the extent of clonotype sharing between individuals. Libraries were prepared and TCR repertoires were sequenced by different laboratories using diverse techniques, in order to increase sequencing depth and limit assay-specific biases. Each donor's leukapheresis produced roughly between about 0.9 and 9.5 billion PBMCs.

This clone was seen a single time. No cognate antigen has been identified for it. Within one base of it there is no much larger clone, and no base qualities were kept. Overall study results and their limits: Across four donors, roughly 5.4% of naive CD4, around 3.3% of naive CD8, approximately 2.5% of memory CD4, and under 0.45% of memory CD8 clonotypes were shared. Naive subsets generally had larger estimated clonotype richness than memory subsets did. The genetic and exposure-history diversity represented was limited by the small number of donors. Sampling was restricted to blood, and TCR repertoires in tissues likely differ from the TCR repertoires found in blood. Incomplete sequencing was indicated by rarefaction of sorted-subset datasets, despite the large sequencing depth. Compared with non-shared clonotypes, clonotypes shared by all four sorted-subset donors had higher generation probabilities. Pairwise subsampling led to the expectation that sequencing depth would affect the degree of clonotype sharing among donors.

CD8 naive samples were obtained by positive selection for CCR7 among CD45RO-negative cells, yielding a CD45RA+CCR7+ population from which TemRA cells were excluded. The donors were healthy, HIV-negative adults with no recently reported acute infections or vaccinations. Every donor was a Caucasian adult residing in Nashville, Tennessee, USA. Blood was collected by leukapheresis, and PBMCs were isolated by Ficoll-Histopaque density gradient centrifugation and then cryopreserved in liquid nitrogen vapor phase. Analytical flow cytometry was used to check the purity and quantity of each magnetically sorted T cell population. Genomic DNA was isolated from each sorted fraction and quantified by UV absorbance on a Nanodrop 2000c. Looking up the germline V gene yields CDR1 SGDLS and CDR2 YYNGEE. Its CDR3 holds 18 amino acids, cysteine through phenylalanine. Only the CDR3 portion is preserved as DNA: 54 bases, with reading frame beginning at the first base. Ends trimmed: V by 3 bases, J by 6 bases; bases unmatched to a gene: 13.

TCR CDR3 regions were amplified from genomic DNA by multiplex PCR using the deep immunoSEQ assay. Extracted genomic DNA from each cell subset was spread evenly across all wells of several immunoSEQ 96-well plates, with each plate serving as a replicate. For sorted subsets, around 200 ng genomic DNA, equal to 25,000 to 35,000 T cell genomes, was loaded into each replicate PCR. Purified libraries were quantified with a Qubit 3.0 fluorometer, sized on a Bioanalyzer 2100, and re-quantified with the KAPA Library Quantification kit. Every immunoSEQ 96-well plate was sequenced on a dedicated single-read 150-cycle Illumina NextSeq 550 flow cell. On the study's bioinformatics: Because the immunoSEQ output held only junctional sequences and lacked quality scores, the filtering could not match the filtering applied to full-length reads. Sequences were annotated with PyIR, a Python wrapper for IgBLAST v1.9, using IMGT germline references to assign V/J genes and CDR3. Reads were removed for weak V/J assignments (E-value above 1e-6), missing CDR3, stop codons, out-of-frame junctions, or ambiguous translated residues. V3J clonotypes were defined as sequences sharing an identical inferred V gene, J gene, and CDR3 amino acid sequence. Percentage overlap between repertoires was computed as shared unique clonotypes divided by the size of the smaller repertoire. Three approaches were used to assess repertoire richness: RTK rarefaction, the Chao1 estimator, and Recon v2.1 estimates of unobserved clonotypes. Generation probabilities were computed with OLGA for all TCRbeta clonotypes obtained by the gDNA method from a handful of donors. Sourced from immuneACCESS, this table was stored by TCRdb with only in-frame sequences that have V and J called. A share of the clones is absent; for the studies checked, an unresolved V gene accounts for under half, and the remainder has no known explanation. That table furnishes V, J and clone size, whereas the DNA furnished D and trimming. The sample table lists about 2 million clones, about 95% of them with a count of one. The ten top clones hold roughly 1% of the sample.

The sample consisted of naive CD8+ T cells sorted from blood. The sample's cell subset or site, from its label and the paper: CD45RA+CCR7+. The sequence is built from TRBV9 and TRBJ2-1; TRBD2 lines up with 12 middle nucleotides. This clonotype was obtained from a man younger than 35 in good health. The DNA is TGTGCCAGCAGCGGGCGACTAGCGGGAGATCTCCCCACCAATGAGCAGTTCTTC. Translated, this is CASSGRLAGDLPTNEQFF.